This TCR beta chain was documented in a study of beta chain features in type 1 diabetes. What was sequenced were expressed TCRB transcripts, since all of the isolated RNA had been reverse transcribed. Sequencing used immunoSEQ multiplex PCR; TCRdb keeps in-frame clones, though not all of them. The table has 400,000 to 500,000 clones, 14% seen once. Sorting produced populations that all topped 98% purity. Trimming removed 6 bases at V and 5 bases at J, with 19 bases between. This CDR3 has 15 residues. Germline assignment: CDR1 MNHEY and CDR2 SVGAGI. The sequencing sample was made of naive CD4+ T cells from blood. The rearrangement links TRBV6-5 to TRBJ2-5, with no clear D. The receptor was isolated from a man aged 25 to 40 in good health. DNA for the CDR3: TGTGCCAGCAGAGCAACCGGCGGCCGAGGCGAGACCCAGTACTTC. It codes for CASRATGGRGETQYF.